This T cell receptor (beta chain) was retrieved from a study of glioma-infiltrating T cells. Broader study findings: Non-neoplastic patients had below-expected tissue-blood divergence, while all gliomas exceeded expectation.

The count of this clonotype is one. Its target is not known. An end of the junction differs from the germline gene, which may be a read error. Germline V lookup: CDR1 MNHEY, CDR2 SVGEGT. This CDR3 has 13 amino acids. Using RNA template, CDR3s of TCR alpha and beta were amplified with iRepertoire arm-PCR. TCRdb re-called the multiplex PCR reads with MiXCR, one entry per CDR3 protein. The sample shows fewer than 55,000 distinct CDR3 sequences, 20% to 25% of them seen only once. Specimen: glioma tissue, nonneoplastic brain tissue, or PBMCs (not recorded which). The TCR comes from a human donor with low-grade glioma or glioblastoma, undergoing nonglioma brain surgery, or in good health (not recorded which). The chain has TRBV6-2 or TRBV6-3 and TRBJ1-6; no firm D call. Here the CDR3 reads CASKLSAISPFHF. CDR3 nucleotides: TGTGCCAGCAAGCTATCCGCCATCTCACCCTTCCACTTT.